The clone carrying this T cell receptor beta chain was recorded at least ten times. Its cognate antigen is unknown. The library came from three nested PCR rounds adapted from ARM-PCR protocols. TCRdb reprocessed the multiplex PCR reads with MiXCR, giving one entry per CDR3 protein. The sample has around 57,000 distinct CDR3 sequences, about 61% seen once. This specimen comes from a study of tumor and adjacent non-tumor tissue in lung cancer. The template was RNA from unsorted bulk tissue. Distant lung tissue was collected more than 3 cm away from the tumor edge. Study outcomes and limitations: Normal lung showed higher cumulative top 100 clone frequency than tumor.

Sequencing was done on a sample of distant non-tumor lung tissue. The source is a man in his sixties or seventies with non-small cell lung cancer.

CDR3 amino acids: CAASKDQETQYF. DNA for the CDR3: TGTGCCGCGAGCAAGGACCAAGAGACCCAGTACTTC. The V gene is TRBV10-3, the J gene TRBJ2-5; no reliable D call. With 11 bases removed from V and 0 bases from J, the gap between germline ends came to 10 bases. Germline-derived CDR1 and CDR2 are ENHRY and SYGVKD. The CDR3 covers 12 residues.